The entry below gives a single TCR beta chain sequence along with its context. Antigen: not known. The CDR3 consists of 14 residues. Germline V CDR1 and CDR2: SGDLS, YYNGEE. V gave up 0 bases and J gave up 2 bases, with 8 bases separating them. The sample is drawn from a study of lymphopenia after photon versus proton radiotherapy. Notes on the study in general: Under photons, naive T cells and diversity fell while effector/memory populations rose.

Method: immunoSEQ multiplex PCR; TCRdb's copy keeps in-frame clones and lacks some. The repertoire includes about 3,800 clones, about two thirds of them detected once, and just under 55% sits in the top ten. This chain uses TRBV9 with TRBJ2-5; D ambiguous. This clonotype was obtained from a man older than 75 with esophageal cancer. Sequencing used peripheral blood, obtained from a patient treated with proton-based radiotherapy. The CDR3 sequence: CASSVGAEQETQYF. The CDR3 nucleotides are TGTGCCAGCAGCGTAGGGGCGGAACAAGAGACCCAGTACTTC.